This entry features one TCR beta chain sequence. This sample was included in a study of blood T cell repertoires in COVID-19. In the study overall: COVID-19 samples collected from the United States, Italy and Spain covered acute and convalescent phases. Sample material is recorded as cDNA or gDNA derived from T cells, B-cell-depleted T cells, or PBMCs.

V gave up 2 bases and J gave up 2 bases, with 7 bases separating them. The germline CDR1 and CDR2 sequences are MNHEY and SVGAGI. The CDR3 totals 13 residues. The repertoire was sequenced with immunoSEQ multiplex PCR; TCRdb's copy has only in-frame clones and lacks some. The sample holds roughly 260,000 clones, more than 90% seen once. The genes are TRBV6-5 and TRBJ2-7, with D hard to call. Material for sequencing was peripheral blood. The receptor comes from a young adult with COVID-19, enrolled during active disease. The CDR3 reads CASSYRETYEQYF. CDR3 nucleotides: TGTGCCAGCAGTTACCGCGAGACCTACGAGCAGTACTTC.